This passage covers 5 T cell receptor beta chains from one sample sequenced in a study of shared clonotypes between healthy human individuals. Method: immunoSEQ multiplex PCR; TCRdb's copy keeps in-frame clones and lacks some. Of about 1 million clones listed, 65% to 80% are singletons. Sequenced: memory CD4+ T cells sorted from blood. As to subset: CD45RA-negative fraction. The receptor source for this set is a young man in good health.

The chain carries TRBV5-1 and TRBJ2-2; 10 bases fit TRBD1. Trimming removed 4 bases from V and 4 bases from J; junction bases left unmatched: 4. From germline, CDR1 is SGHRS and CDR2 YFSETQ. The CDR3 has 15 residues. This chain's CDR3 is CASSQGTGATGELFF. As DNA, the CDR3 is TGCGCCAGCAGCCAAGGGACAGGGGCCACCGGGGAGCTGTTTTTT.

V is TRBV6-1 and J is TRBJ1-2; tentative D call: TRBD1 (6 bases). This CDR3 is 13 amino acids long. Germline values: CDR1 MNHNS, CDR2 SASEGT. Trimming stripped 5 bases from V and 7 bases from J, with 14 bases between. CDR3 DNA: TGTGCCAGCAGTCCCCTACAGGGACTTGGCTACACCTTC. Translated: CASSPLQGLGYTF.

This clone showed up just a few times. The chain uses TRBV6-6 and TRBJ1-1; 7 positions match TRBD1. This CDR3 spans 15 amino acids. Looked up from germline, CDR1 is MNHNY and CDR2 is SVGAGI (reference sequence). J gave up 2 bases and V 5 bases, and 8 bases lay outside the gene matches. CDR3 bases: TGTGCCAGCAGTGGCCGGGACAGCGATAACACTGAAGCTTTCTTT. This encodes CASSGRDSDNTEAFF.

In nucleotides, the CDR3 is TGTGCCAGCTCACCAAAGGACAGGCGCTACGAGCAGTACTTC. It encodes CASSPKDRRYEQYF. This rearrangement joins TRBV18 to TRBJ2-7, with 7 bases that match TRBD1. CDR1 is KGHSH, CDR2 LQKENI, per germline. V shed 2 bases and J 3 bases; nucleotides not matched to a gene: 4. The CDR3 is 14 residues long.

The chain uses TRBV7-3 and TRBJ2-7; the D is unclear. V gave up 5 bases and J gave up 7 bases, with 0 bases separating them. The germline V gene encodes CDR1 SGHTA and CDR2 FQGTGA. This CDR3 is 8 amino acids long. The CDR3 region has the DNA TGTGCCAGCAGCGAGCAGTACTTC. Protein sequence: CASSEQYF.